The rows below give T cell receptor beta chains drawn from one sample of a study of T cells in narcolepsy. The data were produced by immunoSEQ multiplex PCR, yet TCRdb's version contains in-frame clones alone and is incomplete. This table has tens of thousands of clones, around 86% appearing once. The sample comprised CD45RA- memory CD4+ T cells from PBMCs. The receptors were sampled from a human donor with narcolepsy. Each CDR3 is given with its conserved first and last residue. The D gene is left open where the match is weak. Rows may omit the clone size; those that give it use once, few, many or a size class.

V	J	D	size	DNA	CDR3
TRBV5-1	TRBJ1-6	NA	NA	TGCGCCAGCAGCTTGACAGGCCGGTTCGATTCACCCCTCCACTTT	CASSLTGRFDSPLHF
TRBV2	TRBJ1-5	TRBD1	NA	TGTGCCAGCAGCGCGGACAGGGGGCATAGCAATCAGCCCCAGCATTTT	CASSADRGHSNQPQHF
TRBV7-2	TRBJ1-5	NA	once	TGTGCCAGCAGCTGGGCGGGGGATCAGCCCCAGCATTTT	CASSWAGDQPQHF
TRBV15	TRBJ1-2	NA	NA	TGTGCCACCAGCAGAGATCGGTCGGGCAGCCCCTATGGCTACACCTTC	CATSRDRSGSPYGYTF
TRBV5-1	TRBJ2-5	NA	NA	TGCGCCAGCAGCTACTCTGGGCAGGAGACCCAGTACTTC	CASSYSGQETQYF
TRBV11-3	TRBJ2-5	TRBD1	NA	TGTGCCAGCAACAGGGGGAACCAAGAGACCCAGTACTTC	CASNRGNQETQYF
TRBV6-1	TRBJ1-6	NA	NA	TGTGCCAGCACGGACAGAACTAATTCACCCCTCCACTTT	CASTDRTNSPLHF
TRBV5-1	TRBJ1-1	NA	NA	TGCGCCAGCAGCTCCGCAGAGGGCAGACAAACTGAAGCTTTCTTT	CASSSAEGRQTEAFF
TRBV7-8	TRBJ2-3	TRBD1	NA	TGTGCCAGCAGCTTGGGACAGGTACTTTTCACAGATACGCAGTATTTT	CASSLGQVLFTDTQYF
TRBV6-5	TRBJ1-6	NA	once	TGTGCCAGCAGAGACATTTATAATTCACCCCTCCACTTT	CASRDIYNSPLHF
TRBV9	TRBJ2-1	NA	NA	TGTGCCAGCAGCGTAGCAGGAAGCCACAATGAGCAGTTCTTC	CASSVAGSHNEQFF
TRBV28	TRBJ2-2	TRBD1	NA	TGTGCCAGCCTCAGGGGGCACGCCGGGGAGCTGTTTTTT	CASLRGHAGELFF
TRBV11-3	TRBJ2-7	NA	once	TGTGCCAGCAGCTTAGGGCAGGGCCGCTACGAGCAGTACTTC	CASSLGQGRYEQYF
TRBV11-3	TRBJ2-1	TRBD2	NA	TGTGCCAGCAGCTTAAATAGCGGGGTCTACAATGAGCAGTTCTTC	CASSLNSGVYNEQFF
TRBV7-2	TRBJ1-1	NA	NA	TGTGCCAGCAGCCCTCACACAGGAACGGACACTGAAGCTTTCTTT	CASSPHTGTDTEAFF
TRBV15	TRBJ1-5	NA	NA	TGTGCCACCAGCAGAGATCCGGTGCCAATGGGGTATAGCAATCAGCCCCAGCATTTT	CATSRDPVPMGYSNQPQHF
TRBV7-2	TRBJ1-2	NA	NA	TGTGCCAGCACCTCCCCGACAGCTAACTATGGCTACACCTTC	CASTSPTANYGYTF
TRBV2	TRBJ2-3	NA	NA	TGTGCCAGCAGGAGCCTTAGAGGGGAAGACACAGATACGCAGTATTTT	CASRSLRGEDTDTQYF
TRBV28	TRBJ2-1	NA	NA	TGTGCCAGCAGTTCCCAGCTAGTCTCCTACAATGAGCAGTTCTTC	CASSSQLVSYNEQFF
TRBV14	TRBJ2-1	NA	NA	TGTGCCAGCAGCCAACTACAGGGCTCCTACCGGGTATCCTACAATGAGCAGTTCTTC	CASSQLQGSYRVSYNEQFF
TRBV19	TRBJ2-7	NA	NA	TGTGCCAGTAGTGCCCCAACCGGGACAAAGTACGAGCAGTACTTC	CASSAPTGTKYEQYF
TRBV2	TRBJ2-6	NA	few	TGTGCCAGCAGAGGAGGGGAGGGGGCGTCTGGGGCCAACGTCCTGACTTTC	CASRGGEGASGANVLTF
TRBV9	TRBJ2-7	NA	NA	TGTGCCAGCAGCGTAGTAGGCGGCTACGAGCAGTACTTC	CASSVVGGYEQYF
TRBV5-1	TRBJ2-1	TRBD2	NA	TGCGCCAGCAGCTCACTTAGCGGGGGGGCCGTCGATGAGCAGTTCTTC	CASSSLSGGAVDEQFF
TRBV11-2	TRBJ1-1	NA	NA	TGTGCCAGCAGCCAAGAGGGGCGGATGAACACTGAAGCTTTCTTT	CASSQEGRMNTEAFF
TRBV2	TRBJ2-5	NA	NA	TGTGCCAGCAGTGAAGTCAGGGGAGGTGTTGAGACCCAGTACTTC	CASSEVRGGVETQYF
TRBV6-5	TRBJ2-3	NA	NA	TGTGCCAGCAGTTACATGGGTACGCAGTATTTT	CASSYMGTQYF
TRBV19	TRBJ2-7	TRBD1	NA	TGTGCCAGTAGTACCCAAGGGACAGGGGGCTACGAGCAGTACTTC	CASSTQGTGGYEQYF
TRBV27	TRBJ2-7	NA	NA	TGTGCCAGCAGTTTCTATGGCAGAAGCGAGCAGTACTTC	CASSFYGRSEQYF
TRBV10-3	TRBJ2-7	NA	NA	TGTGCCATCAGTGACCCACCCCGGGCGCCGGGACTCGAGCAGTACTTC	CAISDPPRAPGLEQYF
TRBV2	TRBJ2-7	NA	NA	TGTGCCAGCAGTGATTCGTGGTCCCTCGAGCAGTACTTC	CASSDSWSLEQYF
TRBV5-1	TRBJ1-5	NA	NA	TGCGCCAGCAGCTTAGGACACCCATCGAGCAATCAGCCCCAGCATTTT	CASSLGHPSSNQPQHF
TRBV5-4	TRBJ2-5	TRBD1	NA	TGTGCCAGCAGCAGGGACAGGGGGCGAGGACAAGAGACCCAGTACTTC	CASSRDRGRGQETQYF
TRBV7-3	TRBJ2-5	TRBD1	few	TGTGCCAGCAGCACGGGACAGGGCGCGGGGGAGACCCAGTACTTC	CASSTGQGAGETQYF
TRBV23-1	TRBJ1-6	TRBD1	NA	TGCGCCAGCAGTCAATCTCAACAGGGGGAAGGTTCACCCCTCCACTTT	CASSQSQQGEGSPLHF
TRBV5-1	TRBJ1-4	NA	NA	TGCGCCAGCAGCTCACCGGATAATGAAAAACTGTTTTTT	CASSSPDNEKLFF
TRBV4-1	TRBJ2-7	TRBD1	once	TGCGCCAGCAGCCAAGAATACGGCAGGGGGACCTACGAGCAGTACTTC	CASSQEYGRGTYEQYF
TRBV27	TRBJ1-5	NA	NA	TGTGCCAGCAGTTTATCTGTGGTGAGCAATCAGCCCCAGCATTTT	CASSLSVVSNQPQHF
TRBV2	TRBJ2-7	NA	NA	TGTGCCAGCAGTGGACAGCTATCAACCTACGAGCAGTACTTC	CASSGQLSTYEQYF
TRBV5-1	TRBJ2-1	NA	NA	TGCGCCAGCAGCTCCGAGGGGCTCTATGAGCAGTTCTTC	CASSSEGLYEQFF
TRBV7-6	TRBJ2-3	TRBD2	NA	TGTGCCAGCAGCAAGCTGCCGGGACTAGCGGCTACCTCAGATACGCAGTATTTT	CASSKLPGLAATSDTQYF
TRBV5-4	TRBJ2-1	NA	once	TGTGCCAGCAGTCCACGTAGCGCGGATCACAATGAGCAGTTCTTC	CASSPRSADHNEQFF
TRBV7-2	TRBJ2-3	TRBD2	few	TGTGCCAGCAGCTTCTTGGGACTAGCGGTCGGAGATACGCAGTATTTT	CASSFLGLAVGDTQYF
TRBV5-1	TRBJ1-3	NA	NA	TGCGCCAGCAGCCCAACGGGACCCGACTCTGGAAACACCATATATTTT	CASSPTGPDSGNTIYF
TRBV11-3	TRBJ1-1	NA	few	TGTGCCAGCAGCTTGGCCGAGGGTCGGGGCACTGAAGCTTTCTTT	CASSLAEGRGTEAFF
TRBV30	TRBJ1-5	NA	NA	TGTGCCTGGAGGACACAAGGCAGCAATCAGCCCCAGCATTTT	CAWRTQGSNQPQHF
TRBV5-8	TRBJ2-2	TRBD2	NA	TGTGCCAGCAGCCCCGGGGAGCGGGGGATCGGGGAGCTGTTTTTT	CASSPGERGIGELFF
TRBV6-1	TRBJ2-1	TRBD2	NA	TGTGCCAGCAGTGAATCGCGGGGGGTCTCCTACAATGAGCAGTTCTTC	CASSESRGVSYNEQFF
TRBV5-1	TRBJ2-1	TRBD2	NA	TGCGCCAGCAGCTTGGAAGCCGCCGGGACTAGCGGGGGTGGTGAGCAGTTCTTC	CASSLEAAGTSGGGEQFF
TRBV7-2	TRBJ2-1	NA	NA	TGTGCCAGCAGCTCCCGGGGTGTGAATGAGCAGTTCTTC	CASSSRGVNEQFF
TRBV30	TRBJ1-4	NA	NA	TGTGCCTGGAGTAGGGACGTAAATGAAAAACTGTTTTTT	CAWSRDVNEKLFF
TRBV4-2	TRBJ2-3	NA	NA	TGTGCCAGCAGCCAGGGGTTCACCTCAGGCACAGATACGCAGTATTTT	CASSQGFTSGTDTQYF
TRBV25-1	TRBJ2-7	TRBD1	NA	TGTGCCAGCAGTCTGACAGGGGCGAGGGAGCAGTACTTC	CASSLTGAREQYF
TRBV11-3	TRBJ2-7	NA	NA	TGTGCCAGCAGCTACAACAGGGCGTTGAACGAGCAGTACTTC	CASSYNRALNEQYF
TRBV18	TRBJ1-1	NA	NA	TGTGCCAGTTCTGGGACGGAGAACACTGAAGCTTTCTTT	CASSGTENTEAFF